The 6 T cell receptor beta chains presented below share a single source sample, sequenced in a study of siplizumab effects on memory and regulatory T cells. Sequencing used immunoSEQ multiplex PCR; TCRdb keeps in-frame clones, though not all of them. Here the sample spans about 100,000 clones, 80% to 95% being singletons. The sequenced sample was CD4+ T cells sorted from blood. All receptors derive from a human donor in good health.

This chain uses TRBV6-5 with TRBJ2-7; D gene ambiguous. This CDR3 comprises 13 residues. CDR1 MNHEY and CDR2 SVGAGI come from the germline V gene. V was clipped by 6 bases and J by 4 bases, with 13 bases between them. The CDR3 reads CASRLGYGYEQYF. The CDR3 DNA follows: TGTGCCAGCAGATTAGGGTATGGATACGAGCAGTACTTC.

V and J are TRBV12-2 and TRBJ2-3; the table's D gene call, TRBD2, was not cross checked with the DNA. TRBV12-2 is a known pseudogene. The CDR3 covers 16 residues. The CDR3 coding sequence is TGTGCAAGTCGCTTAGCGCGGCTAGCGGAAACAGATACGCAGTATTTT. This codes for CASRLARLAETDTQYF.

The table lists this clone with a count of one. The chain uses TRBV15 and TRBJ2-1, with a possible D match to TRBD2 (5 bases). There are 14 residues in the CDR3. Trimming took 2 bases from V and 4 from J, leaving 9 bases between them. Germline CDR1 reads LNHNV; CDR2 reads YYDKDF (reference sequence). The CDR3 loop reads CATSRPRGYNEQFF. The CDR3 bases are TGTGCCACCAGCAGACCCCGGGGTTACAATGAGCAGTTCTTC.

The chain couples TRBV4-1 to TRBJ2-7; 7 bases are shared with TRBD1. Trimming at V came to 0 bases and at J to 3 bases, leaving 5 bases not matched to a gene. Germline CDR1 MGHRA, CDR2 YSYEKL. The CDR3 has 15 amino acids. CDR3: CASSQEGQLYYEQYF. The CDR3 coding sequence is TGCGCCAGCAGCCAAGAGGGACAGCTTTACTACGAGCAGTACTTC.

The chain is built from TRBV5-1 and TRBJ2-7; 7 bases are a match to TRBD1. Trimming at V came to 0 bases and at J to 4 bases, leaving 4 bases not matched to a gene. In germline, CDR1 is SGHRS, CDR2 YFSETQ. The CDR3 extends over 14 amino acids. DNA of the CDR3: TGCGCCAGCAGCTTGGGACAGGGAGTATACGAGCAGTACTTC. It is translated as CASSLGQGVYEQYF.

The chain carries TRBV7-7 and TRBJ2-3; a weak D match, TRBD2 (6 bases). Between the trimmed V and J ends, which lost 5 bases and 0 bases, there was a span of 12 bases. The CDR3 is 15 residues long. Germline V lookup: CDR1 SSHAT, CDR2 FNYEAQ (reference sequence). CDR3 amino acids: CASSPSGVSTDTQYF. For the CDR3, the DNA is TGTGCCAGCAGCCCTTCGGGGGTTAGCACAGATACGCAGTATTTT.